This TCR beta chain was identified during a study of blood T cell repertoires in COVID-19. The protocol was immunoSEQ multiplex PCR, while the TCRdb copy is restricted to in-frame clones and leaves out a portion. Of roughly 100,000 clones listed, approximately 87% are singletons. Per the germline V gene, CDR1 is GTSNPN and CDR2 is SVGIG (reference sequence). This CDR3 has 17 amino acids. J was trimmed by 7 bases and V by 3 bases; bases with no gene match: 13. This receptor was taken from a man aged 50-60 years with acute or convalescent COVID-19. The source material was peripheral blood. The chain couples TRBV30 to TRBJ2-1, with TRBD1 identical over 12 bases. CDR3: CAWSHPPGQGAQNEQFF. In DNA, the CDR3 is TGTGCCTGGAGCCATCCCCCGGGACAGGGGGCGCAAAATGAGCAGTTCTTC.